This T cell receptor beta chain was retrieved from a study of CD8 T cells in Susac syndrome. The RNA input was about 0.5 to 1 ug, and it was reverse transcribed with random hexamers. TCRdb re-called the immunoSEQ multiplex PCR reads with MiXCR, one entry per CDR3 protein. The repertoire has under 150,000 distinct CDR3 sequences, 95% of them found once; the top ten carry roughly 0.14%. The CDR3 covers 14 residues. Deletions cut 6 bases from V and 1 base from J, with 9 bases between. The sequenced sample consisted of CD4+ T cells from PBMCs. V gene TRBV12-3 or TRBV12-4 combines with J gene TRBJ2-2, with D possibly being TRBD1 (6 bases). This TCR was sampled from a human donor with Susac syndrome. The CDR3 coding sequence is TGTGCCAGCAGCATGGACAGGAACACCGGGGAGCTGTTTTTT. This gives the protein CASSMDRNTGELFF.